This passage covers 4 T cell receptor beta chains from one sample sequenced in a study of identical twins. Via MiXCR, TCRdb re-called the 5' RACE reads, giving one row per CDR3 protein. The sample carries some 1,600,000 distinct CDR3 sequences, about 32% recorded once. Sequencing used cord blood. These TCRs come from a newborn girl in good health.

The chain carries TRBV20-1 and TRBJ2-4, with no clear D. The CDR3 has 10 amino acids. Germline CDR1 and CDR2: DFQATT and SNEGSKA (reference sequence). The V gene lost 6 bases and the J gene lost 13 bases, with 13 bases spanning the gap. CDR3 region: CSAQQDQQYF. For the CDR3, the DNA is TGCAGTGCGCAGCAGGACCAGCAGTACTTC.

This clonotype was picked up a small number of times. This rearrangement joins TRBV14 to TRBJ2-1; D is unresolved. This CDR3 is 13 amino acids long. Trimming left V 0 bases short and J 12 bases short, with 12 bases between. Germline V lookup: CDR1 SGHDN, CDR2 FVKESK. The CDR3 DNA is TGTGCCAGCAGCCAAGATCCCGGTGTAGTGCAGTTCTTC. Translated: CASSQDPGVVQFF.

This clonotype occurred a few times. The V and J genes are TRBV20-1 and TRBJ2-6; D ambiguous. Trimming shortened V by 5 bases and J by 0 bases, and 5 bases separated the two germline ends. The CDR3 covers 13 residues. Germline CDR1 DFQATT, CDR2 SNEGSKA (reference sequence). This chain's CDR3 is CSADPSGANVLTF. CDR3 nucleotides: TGCAGTGCTGACCCCTCTGGGGCCAACGTCCTGACTTTC.

This clonotype was counted a few times. J is TRBJ2-1 and V is TRBV4-2; D gene unclear. CDR1 is LGHNA, CDR2 YNFKEQ, per germline. The length of the CDR3 is 17 residues. Trimming stripped 1 base from V and 6 bases from J, with 19 bases between. This CDR3 is CASSQAASLAACNEQFF. The DNA of the CDR3 is TGTGCCAGCAGCCAAGCGGCTTCACTGGCGGCTTGCAATGAGCAGTTCTTC.